This TCR beta chain comes out of a study of blood T cell repertoires in COVID-19. Sequencing was performed with immunoSEQ multiplex PCR; in TCRdb, only in-frame clones are kept and a portion is missing. The sample yields about 170,000 clones, more than 75% seen once. The CDR3 is 13 amino acids. Deletions cut 2 bases from V and 2 bases from J, with 7 bases between. Germline V gives CDR1 SGDLS, CDR2 YYNGEE. This chain connects TRBV9 to TRBJ1-1; D gene uncertain. Input material: peripheral blood. This TCR came from a man in his fifties or sixties who had recovered from COVID-19. CDR3: CASSVKRNTEAFF. CDR3 coding DNA: TGTGCCAGCAGCGTGAAGAGAAACACTGAAGCTTTCTTT.